This T cell receptor (beta chain) was identified in a study of blood T cells in healthy people across ages. Study-level findings and limits: The fall in TCR beta diversity per million T cells was roughly linear with age.

Deletions cut 3 bases from V and 5 bases from J, with 8 bases between. The CDR3 runs 12 residues. Of note for this clonotype: What it binds is unknown.

PCR was performed a second time for about 7 to 12 cycles using a sample-barcoded 5' primer and a J-beta primer mix. With 12 random nucleotides, a template-switch adaptor tagged each individual cDNA molecule. CDR3-containing paired-end reads numbering at least 2.5 million came from each sample. TCRdb redid the calling of the 5' RACE reads with MiXCR, one entry per CDR3 protein. Of hundreds of thousands of distinct CDR3 sequences listed, approximately 40% are singletons. Total RNA extracted from each sample amounted to at least 5 micrograms. The chain is built from TRBV12-3 or TRBV12-4 and TRBJ2-7; no reliable D call. The TCR originated in an elderly man in good health. The specimen was blood. The DNA for the CDR3 is TGTGCCAGCAGTTTTATGGGTAACGAGCAGTACTTC. Protein product: CASSFMGNEQYF.